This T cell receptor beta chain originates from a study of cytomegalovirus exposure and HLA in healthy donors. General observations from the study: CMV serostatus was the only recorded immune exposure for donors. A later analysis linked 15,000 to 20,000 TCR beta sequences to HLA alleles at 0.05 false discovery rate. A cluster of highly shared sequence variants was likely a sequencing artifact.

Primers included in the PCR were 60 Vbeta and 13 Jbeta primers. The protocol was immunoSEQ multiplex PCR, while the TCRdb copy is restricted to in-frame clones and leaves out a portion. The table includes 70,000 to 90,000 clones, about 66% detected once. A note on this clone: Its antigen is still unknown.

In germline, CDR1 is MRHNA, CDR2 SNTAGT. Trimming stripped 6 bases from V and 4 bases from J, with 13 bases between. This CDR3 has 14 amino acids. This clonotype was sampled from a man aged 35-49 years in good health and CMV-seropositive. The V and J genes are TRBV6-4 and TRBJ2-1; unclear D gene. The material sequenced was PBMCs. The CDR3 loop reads CASRLLSPYNEQFF. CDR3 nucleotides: TGTGCCAGCAGGCTCCTATCCCCATACAATGAGCAGTTCTTC.